This passage covers 9 T cell receptor beta chains from one sample sequenced in a study of T cell responses to AZD1222 COVID-19 vaccine. Clones were read by immunoSEQ multiplex PCR, and TCRdb kept only the in-frame ones, dropping some. This table has around 140,000 clones, approximately 88% appearing once. Sequenced material: peripheral blood, taken 28 days after the second dose of the MenACWY control vaccine. The receptors shown here come from an adult who received the MenACWY meningococcal vaccine as a control.

V gene TRBV13 combines with J gene TRBJ1-3, with D unresolved. V was pared by 1 base and J by 0 bases, with 13 bases between. Per germline, CDR1 PRHDT and CDR2 FYEKMQ (reference sequence). The CDR3 runs 17 residues. CDR3: CASSLVAGSYSGNTIYF. The CDR3 nucleotides are TGTGCCAGCAGCTTAGTGGCGGGGTCATACTCTGGAAACACCATATATTTT.

The rearrangement joins TRBV7-9 to TRBJ1-5; D perhaps matches TRBD1 (5 bases). Germline V gives CDR1 SEHNR, CDR2 FQNEAQ (reference sequence). Trimming shortened V by 5 bases and J by 2 bases, and 7 bases separated the two germline ends. CDR3 size: 13 residues. CDR3 amino acids: CASSAQGNQPQHF. CDR3 coding DNA: TGTGCCAGCAGCGCACAGGGCAATCAGCCCCAGCATTTT.

This sequence joins TRBV7-2 and TRBJ1-1; D gene uncertain. The CDR3 covers 15 residues. Germline V gene sequence: CDR1 SGHTA, CDR2 FQGNSA. Trimming cost V 0 bases and J 4 bases, with 12 bases left between them. DNA of the CDR3: TGTGCCAGCAGCTTAGCACCCTCCCCGACCACTGAAGCTTTCTTT. It translates to CASSLAPSPTTEAFF.

The CDR3, as DNA: TGTGCCACCAGTGATTTGGGTGGTAGCTTAAACACCGGGGAGCTGTTTTTT. Its protein is CATSDLGGSLNTGELFF. The chain uses TRBV24-1 and TRBJ2-2; D is undetermined. The CDR3 spans 17 residues. Germline V gives CDR1 KGHDR, CDR2 SFDVKD. V lost 0 bases and J lost 2, with 12 bases in between.

This clone has a handful of counts. The V and J genes are TRBV6-5 and TRBJ1-2; 10 bases map to TRBD1. The germline V gene encodes CDR1 MNHEY and CDR2 SVGAGI. CDR3 length: 14 residues. V shed 2 bases and J 8 bases; nucleotides not matched to a gene: 5. The CDR3 sequence: CASSYRDRGRGYTF. CDR3 coding DNA: TGTGCCAGCAGTTACCGGGACAGGGGACGGGGCTACACCTTC.

The chain uses TRBV19 and TRBJ1-1, with D perhaps TRBD1 (5 bases). CDR1 and CDR2 from the germline V gene are LNHDA and SQIVND (reference sequence). V lost 3 bases and J lost 9, with 11 bases in between. The CDR3 spans 12 residues. The CDR3 nucleotides read TGTGCCAGTAGTATGGGAGGGGCCCAAGCTTTCTTT. Translated: CASSMGGAQAFF.

This chain's CDR3 is CASRNASRRYQPQHF. In DNA form, the CDR3 reads TGTGCCAGTAGGAATGCTTCCCGCAGGTATCAGCCCCAGCATTTT. The chain uses TRBV19 and TRBJ1-5; D not certain. The CDR3 totals 15 residues. Trimming removed 6 bases at V and 5 bases at J, with 17 bases between. CDR1 is LNHDA, CDR2 SQIVND, per germline (reference sequence).

The rearrangement links TRBV9 to TRBJ1-4, with 9 bases matching TRBD1. CDR1 and CDR2 from the germline V gene are SGDLS and YYNGEE. V was pared by 3 bases and J by 12 bases, with 6 bases of the junction left unmatched. The CDR3 spans 13 residues. The CDR3 coding sequence is TGTGCCAGCAGCGGGGGACAGGGCACGGAACTGTTTTTT. As protein: CASSGGQGTELFF.

The genes are TRBV11-1 and TRBJ1-1; no clear D gene. V lost 2 bases to trimming and J lost 0 bases, with 13 bases between them. The CDR3 has 16 residues. Per germline, CDR1 SGHAT and CDR2 FQDESV (reference sequence). The CDR3 bases are TGTGCCAGCAGCTTATCTACCATTATTATGAACACTGAAGCTTTCTTT. This gives the protein CASSLSTIIMNTEAFF.